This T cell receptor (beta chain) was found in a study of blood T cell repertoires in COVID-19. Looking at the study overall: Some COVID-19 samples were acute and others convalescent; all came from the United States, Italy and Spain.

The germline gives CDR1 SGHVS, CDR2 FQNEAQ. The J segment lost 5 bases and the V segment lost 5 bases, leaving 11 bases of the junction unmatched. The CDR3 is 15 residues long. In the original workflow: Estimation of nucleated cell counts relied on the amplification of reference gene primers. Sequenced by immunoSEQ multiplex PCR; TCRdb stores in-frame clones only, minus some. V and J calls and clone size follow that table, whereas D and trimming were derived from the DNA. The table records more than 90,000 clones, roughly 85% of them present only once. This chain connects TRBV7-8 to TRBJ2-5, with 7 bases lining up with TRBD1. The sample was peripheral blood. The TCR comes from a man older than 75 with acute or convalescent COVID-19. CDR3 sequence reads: CASSPQQGVGETQYF. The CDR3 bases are TGTGCCAGCAGCCCACAGCAGGGGGTCGGCGAGACCCAGTACTTC. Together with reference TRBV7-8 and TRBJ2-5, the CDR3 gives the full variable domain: GAGVSQSPRYKVAKRGQDVALRCDPISGHVSLFWYQQALGQGPEFLTYFQNEAQLDKSGLPSDRFFAERPEGSVSTLKIQRTQQEDSAVYLCASSPQQGVGETQYFGPGTRLLVL.